This T cell receptor (beta chain) came from a study of vaccination and CD4 T cells after COVID-19. Study-wide findings and caveats: 304 of 307 vaccine-specific clones from convalescent patients were spike mono-reactive.

The Oncomine TCR Beta short-read assay was what sequenced the DNA obtained from cultured CD4+ T cells. From the PCR reads, TCRdb called clonotypes with MiXCR, one entry per CDR3 protein. The sample consists of some 10,000 distinct CDR3 sequences, roughly 60% of them appearing once. The V end lost 6 bases, the J end lost 3 bases, and 18 bases lay between the germline ends. The CDR3 runs to 15 residues. Germline V gene data show CDR1 as LNHDA and CDR2 as SQIVND (reference sequence). Treatment denoted: approximately nine-day PBMC culture with coronavirus spike peptide pools or control peptides (ViraFEST assay). This clonotype was counted a single time. Antigen: not known.

This sequence joins TRBV19 and TRBJ2-7, with D tentatively TRBD1 or TRBD2 (6 bases each). This receptor was taken from a human donor who had recovered from COVID-19. Sequenced input: CD4+ T cells from blood, cultured in vitro. The CDR3 here is CASSYQQGAGYEQYF. CDR3 in DNA: TGTGCCAGTAGCTACCAACAGGGAGCGGGCTACGAGCAGTACTTC.